Presented here are 12 T cell receptor beta chains from one specimen sequenced in a study of T-cell reconstitution after alpha-beta-depleted transplantation in children. Unique molecular identifiers were incorporated into the prepared TCRbeta library. TCRdb called the PCR reads again in MiXCR, with one record for every CDR3 protein. The table has 490,000 or so distinct CDR3 sequences, under 15% seen once. The source was PBMCs from the stem cell graft donor, collected from the stem cell graft. Receptors were obtained from a human donor who donated a stem cell graft to a child with combined immunodeficiency.

This chain joins TRBV7-8 and TRBJ2-7; 7 nucleotides match TRBD1. CDR1 is SGHVS and CDR2 is FQNEAQ in the germline V gene. V lost 5 bases, J lost 2 bases, and 9 bases stayed unmatched. The CDR3 covers 15 residues. This CDR3 is CASSAARTGTYEQYF. As DNA, the CDR3 is TGTGCCAGCAGCGCCGCACGGACAGGCACCTACGAGCAGTACTTC.

The J gene is TRBJ1-5, the V gene TRBV4-2, with D unresolved. CDR1 is LGHNA, CDR2 YNFKEQ, per germline. The CDR3 covers 16 residues. The ends were cut back, 0 bases at V and 0 bases at J, with 9 bases in the middle. Here the CDR3 DNA reads TGTGCCAGCAGCCAAGATGGTCCTTATAGCAATCAGCCCCAGCATTTT. Translating gives CASSQDGPYSNQPQHF.

Worth noting for this clonotype: The junction does not match germline at one end; this may be a read error. The rearrangement joins TRBV6-1 to TRBJ2-3, with TRBD2 matching over 8 bases. The CDR3 has 14 residues. Germline V gene data show CDR1 as MNHNS and CDR2 as SASEGT. The CDR3 sequence: CASSDAREADTEYF. CDR3 sequence (DNA): TGTGCCAGCAGTGATGCGCGGGAGGCAGATACGGAGTATTTT.

Regarding this clonotype: This may arise from a read error, as a much more abundant clone is one base away. The gene calls are TRBV7-3 and TRBJ2-2, with D possibly TRBD2 on 5 matching bases. Looked up from germline, CDR1 is SGHTA and CDR2 is FQGTGA. The CDR3 loop spans 16 amino acids. Here the CDR3 reads CASSLDAASFTGELYF. CDR3 DNA: TGTGCCAGCAGCTTAGATGCGGCCAGCTTCACCGGGGAGCTGTATTTT.

A note on this clonotype: A much larger clone sits a single nucleotide away, making a read error possible. The gene calls are TRBV21-1 and TRBJ2-7; whether TRBD1, the table's D call, matches the DNA was not checked. TRBV21-1 represents a pseudogene. The CDR3 totals 16 residues. DNA of the CDR3: TGTGCCAGCCGCAAAGAGGGGGCAGAGAGAACCTACGAGCAGTACTTC. As protein: CASRKEGAERTYEQYF.

This clonotype was recorded a few times. The V gene is TRBV7-9, the J gene TRBJ2-5; maybe TRBD1 (5 bases). CDR1 and CDR2 (germline): SEHNR, FQNEAQ (reference sequence). This CDR3 is 15 amino acids long. Trimming removed 4 bases from V and 3 bases from J, with 15 bases in between. The CDR3 sequence is CASSSWGRVEETQYF. The CDR3 DNA is TGTGCCAGCAGCTCTTGGGGCAGGGTGGAAGAGACCCAGTACTTC.

The chain combines TRBV7-2 with TRBJ2-3; D is uncertain. V dropped 1 base and J dropped 4 bases, with 6 bases sitting between them. Germline values: CDR1 SGHTA, CDR2 FQGNSA. The CDR3 consists of 13 residues. The CDR3 protein is CASSLGPADTQYF. CDR3 bases: TGTGCCAGCAGCTTAGGGCCCGCAGATACGCAGTATTTT.

This clonotype was observed a few times. The chain joins TRBV18 to TRBJ2-1; 7 bases are shared with TRBD2. The length of the CDR3 is 15 residues. J lost 0 bases, V lost 8 bases, and 7 bases had no gene match. Germline assignment: CDR1 KGHSH and CDR2 LQKENI. The CDR3 reads CASHTGTTSYNEQFF. The CDR3 coding sequence is TGTGCCAGCCACACCGGGACTACCTCCTACAATGAGCAGTTCTTC.

The chain carries TRBV20-1 and TRBJ2-3; no reliable D call. Deletions cut 6 bases from V and 3 bases from J, with 16 bases between. Germline V gene data show CDR1 as DFQATT and CDR2 as SNEGSKA (reference sequence). The CDR3 has 14 residues. The CDR3 DNA sequence: TGCAGTGCCGCGCTGTCCTCGATGACAGATACGCAGTATTTT. This encodes CSAALSSMTDTQYF.

This clonotype appeared a few times. J is TRBJ1-5 and V is TRBV15, with D possibly matching TRBD1 (5 bases). Trimming took off 5 bases at V and 5 bases at J, with 16 bases between the two ends. CDR3 size: 15 residues. The germline CDR1 and CDR2 sequences are LNHNV and YYDKDF (reference sequence). The CDR3 DNA reads as TGTGCCACCAGCTCCACAACGACAGTGGATCAGCCCCAGCATTTT. Translated, it gives CATSSTTTVDQPQHF.

The J gene is TRBJ1-2, the V gene TRBV13; D may be TRBD1 (6 bases). V was clipped by 5 bases and J by 1 base, with 14 bases between them. From germline, CDR1 is PRHDT and CDR2 FYEKMQ (reference sequence). The CDR3 extends over 15 amino acids. CDR3 region: CASSMYREINYGYTF. CDR3 coding DNA: TGTGCCAGCAGCATGTACAGGGAAATTAACTATGGCTACACCTTC.

The rearrangement joins TRBV5-1 to TRBJ2-5; TRBD2 agrees at 8 bases. Looked up from germline, CDR1 is SGHRS and CDR2 is YFSETQ. V was clipped by 2 bases and J by 5 bases; unmatched bases: 8. The CDR3 extends over 15 amino acids. CDR3 nucleotides: TGCGCCAGCAGCTTCAGACTAGCGCCTGGGGAGACCCAGTACTTC. Protein product: CASSFRLAPGETQYF. The complete variable domain, with remaining parts taken from reference TRBV5-1 and TRBJ2-5, reads KAGVTQTPRYLIKTRGQQVTLSCSPISGHRSVSWYQQTPGQGLQFLFEYFSETQRNKGNFPGRFSGRQFSNSRSEMNVSTLELGDSALYLCASSFRLAPGETQYFGPGTRLLVL.